A selection of T cell receptor beta chains follows, all from one sample in a study of T cell responses to AZD1222 COVID-19 vaccine. Using immunoSEQ multiplex PCR, the repertoire was profiled, and TCRdb retains in-frame clones only, with some absent. The sample consists of about 99,000 clones, roughly 87% of them appearing once. The sequences come from peripheral blood, collected on day 0 of AZD1222 vaccination. The receptors here all came from an adult in good health. Both conserved end residues are part of each CDR3. The D gene is left open where the match is weak. Some rows have no size entry. The others give once, few or many, or a class for an expanded clone.

>TRBJ2-7|TRBV9|-|-
TGTGCCAGCAGCGTAGACCCCCGGGACGAGCAGTACTTC
CASSVDPRDEQYF
>TRBJ2-2|TRBV9|-|-
TGTGCCAGTTCTACGGGACAATTGGGGACCGGGGAGCTGTTTTTT
CASSTGQLGTGELFF
>TRBJ1-1|TRBV19|-|-
TGTGCCAGTAGTTATGGCCCGAACACTGAAGCTTTCTTT
CASSYGPNTEAFF
>TRBJ2-7|TRBV12-3/TRBV12-4|-|-
TGTGCCAGCAGTTTAGCGCGCAGGTTTGAGCAGTACTTC
CASSLARRFEQYF
>TRBJ1-1|TRBV7-2|-|-
TGTGCCAGCAGTGGGGTCTATAGTACTGAAGCTTTCTTT
CASSGVYSTEAFF
>TRBJ2-3|TRBV9|-|-
TGTGCCAGCAGCGTTTACGGGGCTAGCACAGATACGCAGTATTTT
CASSVYGASTDTQYF
>TRBJ2-7|TRBV12-3/TRBV12-4|-|-
TGTGCCAGCAGTCGGACCGAGGGCTACGAGCAGTACTTC
CASSRTEGYEQYF
>TRBJ1-6|TRBV9|-|-
TGTGCCAGCAGCGTAGACGGGGATTCACCCCTCCACTTT
CASSVDGDSPLHF
>TRBJ2-2|TRBV10-2|-|-
TGCGCCAGCGGACGTGTTCGTAACACCGGGGAGCTGTTTTTT
CASGRVRNTGELFF
>TRBJ2-7|TRBV3-1/TRBV3-2|-|-
TGTGCCAGCAGCCAAGTCGGGGACGAGCAGTACTTC
CASSQVGDEQYF
>TRBJ2-3|TRBV11-2|-|-
TGTGCCAGCAGCTTAGATAGTTGGATGGGTTCACTAGCCACAGATACGCAGTATTTT
CASSLDSWMGSLATDTQYF
>TRBJ2-7|TRBV7-9|TRBD1|-
TGTGCCAGCAGCTTAGAGGCCGGGACAGGGAATTACTTC
CASSLEAGTGNYF
>TRBJ1-2|TRBV2|TRBD1|-
TGTGCCAGCAGTGGACAGATACAGGGGGTTGGCTATGGCTACACCTTC
CASSGQIQGVGYGYTF
>TRBJ1-4|TRBV30|TRBD1|-
TGTGCCTGGAGTCCCCTAGGACAGGAGGGGGAAAAACTGTTTTTT
CAWSPLGQEGEKLFF
>TRBJ2-3|TRBV7-9|-|-
TGTGCCAGCAGCTTTGGGGGGACACCAAGCACAGATACGCAGTATTTT
CASSFGGTPSTDTQYF
>TRBJ2-5|TRBV5-6|TRBD1|-
TGTGCCAGCAGCTTGGGCACCGGGACAGGGAGCGCCCAGTACTTC
CASSLGTGTGSAQYF
>TRBJ1-2|TRBV7-9|TRBD1|-
TGTGCCAGCAGCTTGGGTCCCACAGGGGCCAGTACCTTC
CASSLGPTGASTF
>TRBJ2-3|TRBV7-3|-|-
TGTGCCAGCAGCCCCGGGACCGCCGCTAGCACAGATACGCAGTATTTT
CASSPGTAASTDTQYF
>TRBJ2-7|TRBV12-3/TRBV12-4|TRBD1|-
TGTACCAGCAGTTTAGAGTGGACAGGGGCGCTGAACTTC
CTSSLEWTGALNF
>TRBJ1-2|TRBV30|TRBD1|-
TGTGCCTGGAGAGTGGCAGGGGGTTTGTATGGCTACACCTTC
CAWRVAGGLYGYTF
>TRBJ2-3|TRBV7-3|-|-
TGTGCCAGCAGCCCCGGGCGGGACCCCGCATATACGCAGTATTTT
CASSPGRDPAYTQYF
>TRBJ1-2|TRBV5-1|-|-
TGCGCCAGCAGCTCGCAGGGGTCTAACTATGGCTACACCTTC
CASSSQGSNYGYTF
>TRBJ1-5|TRBV19|-|once
TGTGCCAGTAGTATTGGGGACACTCATAGCAATCAGCCCCAGCATTTT
CASSIGDTHSNQPQHF
>TRBJ1-2|TRBV7-9|-|few
TGTGCCAGCAGCCCCGGGCCGGTTGGCTACACCTTC
CASSPGPVGYTF
>TRBJ2-7|TRBV5-1|-|-
TGCGCCAGCAGCTTGGGGTCCGGGGCGCTCATCTACGAGCAGTACTTC
CASSLGSGALIYEQYF
>TRBJ1-6|TRBV6-2/TRBV6-3|-|-
TGTGCCAGCAGTTATACGGCGGGATCACCCCTCCACTTT
CASSYTAGSPLHF
>TRBJ2-7|TRBV6-2/TRBV6-3|-|-
TGTGCCAGCAGTCAACAGGGATACGAGCAGTACTTC
CASSQQGYEQYF
>TRBJ2-1|TRBV30|-|-
TGTGCCTGGAGTGAGGACGCTCCCGAGCAGTTCTTC
CAWSEDAPEQFF
>TRBJ2-1|TRBV5-6|-|-
TGTGCCAGCAGCGCCGGACAGTCACAACGCAATGAGCAGTTCTTC
CASSAGQSQRNEQFF
>TRBJ1-5|TRBV30|-|-
TGTGCCTGGAGTGTTCCTCGGACCGCTAGCAATCAGCCCCAGCATTTT
CAWSVPRTASNQPQHF
>TRBJ1-2|TRBV29-1|-|-
TGCAGCGTTAGGGGTACGGAGGTCGGCTATGGCTACACCTTC
CSVRGTEVGYGYTF
>TRBJ2-7|TRBV27|-|-
TGTGCCAGCAGATCGCTAGACTACGAGCAGTACTTC
CASRSLDYEQYF
>TRBJ1-5|TRBV6-2/TRBV6-3|-|-
TGTGCCAGCAGTTTAACAGGTCCCAATACCAATCAGCCCCAGCATTTT
CASSLTGPNTNQPQHF
>TRBJ2-1|TRBV5-4|TRBD2|-
TGTGCCAGCAGCTTGTTTGGCGGGGGGTTATGGGAGCAGTTCTTC
CASSLFGGGLWEQFF
>TRBJ2-2|TRBV13|-|-
TGTGCCAGCAGCTTAGGGCCGGACGGGGAGCTGTTTTTT
CASSLGPDGELFF
>TRBJ2-2|TRBV30|-|-
TGTGCCTGGAGTGTAGGGCAGACCGGGGAGCTGTTTTTT
CAWSVGQTGELFF
>TRBJ1-6|TRBV5-4|TRBD1|once
TGTGCCAGCAGCCGGTCCGGGACAGTCGGCTCACCCCTCCACTTT
CASSRSGTVGSPLHF
>TRBJ2-6|TRBV9|-|once
TGTGCCAGCAGCGTAGTTCAGAACTCTGGGGCCAACGTCCTGACTTTC
CASSVVQNSGANVLTF
>TRBJ2-7|TRBV2|-|-
TGTGCCAGCAGTGATCTCTCGAGCTCCTACGAGCAGTACTTC
CASSDLSSSYEQYF
>TRBJ1-1|TRBV4-1|-|-
TGCGCCAGCAGCCTCCATACGACAGCGAACACTGAAGCTTTCTTT
CASSLHTTANTEAFF
>TRBJ1-1|TRBV7-9|-|-
TGTGCCAGCACCACCCCGAGACTGCTGGGGCCTGAAGCTTTCTTT
CASTTPRLLGPEAFF
>TRBJ2-5|TRBV10-3|TRBD2|once
TGTGCCATCAGTGAAGGTAGCGGGGATCAAGAGACCCAGTACTTC
CAISEGSGDQETQYF
>TRBJ1-1|TRBV30|-|once
TGTGCCTGGAGTGTAGACCGAATAGGCACTGAAGCTTTCTTT
CAWSVDRIGTEAFF
>TRBJ1-2|TRBV5-1|-|-
TGCGCCAGCAGCTTTTCGGACCTCTATGGCTACACCTTC
CASSFSDLYGYTF
>TRBJ1-1|TRBV2|TRBD1|-
TGTGCCAGCAGTGGACAGGGGTCCACTGAAGCTTTCTTT
CASSGQGSTEAFF
>TRBJ2-5|TRBV14|-|-
TGTGCCAGCAGCCAGACTCGGGGGAGCCAAGAGACCCAGTACTTC
CASSQTRGSQETQYF
>TRBJ1-1|TRBV10-1|-|few
TGCGCCAGCAGTGAGCTTGGGGGTACTGAAGCTTTCTTT
CASSELGGTEAFF
>TRBJ1-2|TRBV18|TRBD1|-
TGTGCCAGCTCATCCGACAGGGAAGGCTACACCTTC
CASSSDREGYTF
>TRBJ2-1|TRBV12-3/TRBV12-4|-|-
TGTGCCAGCAGTTTTGGGCGGGGGCCTCAGTTCTTC
CASSFGRGPQFF
>TRBJ1-2|TRBV18|TRBD1|-
TGTGCCAGCTCACCCCCGACAGGGAACCATGGCTACACCTTC
CASSPPTGNHGYTF
>TRBJ2-7|TRBV12-3/TRBV12-4|-|-
TGTGCCAGCAGTTTATGGAGTAACTACGAGCAGTACTTC
CASSLWSNYEQYF
>TRBJ2-5|TRBV30|-|-
TGTGCCGGGGGTCAGTACCAAGAGACCCAGTACTTC
CAGGQYQETQYF
>TRBJ1-2|TRBV6-5|-|-
TGTGCCAGCAGTTACTCTGAGGGTTACTATGGCTACACCTTC
CASSYSEGYYGYTF
>TRBJ1-4|TRBV18|-|-
TGTGCCAGCTCACCGCGGGACGGCCCTAATGAAAAACTGTTTTTT
CASSPRDGPNEKLFF
>TRBJ2-7|TRBV9|-|-
TGTGCCAGCAGCCTAACCTACGAGCAGTACTTC
CASSLTYEQYF
>TRBJ1-2|TRBV12-5|-|-
TGTGCTAGTGGTTTGGTACCGGGGAATACGGGGGGCTACACCTTC
CASGLVPGNTGGYTF
>TRBJ2-3|TRBV28|-|-
TGTGCCAGCAGTTTGGGTAGAGCCGGGGGCACAGATACGCAGTATTTT
CASSLGRAGGTDTQYF